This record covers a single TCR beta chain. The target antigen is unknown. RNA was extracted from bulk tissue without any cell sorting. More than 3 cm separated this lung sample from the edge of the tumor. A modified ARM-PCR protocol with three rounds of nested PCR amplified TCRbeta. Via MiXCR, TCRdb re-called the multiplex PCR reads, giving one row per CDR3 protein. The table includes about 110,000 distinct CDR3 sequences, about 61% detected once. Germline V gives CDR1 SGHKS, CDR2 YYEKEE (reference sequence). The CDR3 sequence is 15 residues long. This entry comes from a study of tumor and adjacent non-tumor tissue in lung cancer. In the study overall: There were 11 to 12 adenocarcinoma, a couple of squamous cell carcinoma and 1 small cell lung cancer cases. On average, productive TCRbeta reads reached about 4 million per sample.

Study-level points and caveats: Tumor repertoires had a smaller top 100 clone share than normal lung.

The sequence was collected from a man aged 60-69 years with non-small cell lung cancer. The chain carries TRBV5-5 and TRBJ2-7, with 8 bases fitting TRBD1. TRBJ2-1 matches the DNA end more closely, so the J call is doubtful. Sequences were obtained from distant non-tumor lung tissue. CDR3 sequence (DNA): TGTGCCAGCAGCTTGTCAGCTACAGGGGGTTACGAGCAGTTCTTC. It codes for CASSLSATGGYEQFF.